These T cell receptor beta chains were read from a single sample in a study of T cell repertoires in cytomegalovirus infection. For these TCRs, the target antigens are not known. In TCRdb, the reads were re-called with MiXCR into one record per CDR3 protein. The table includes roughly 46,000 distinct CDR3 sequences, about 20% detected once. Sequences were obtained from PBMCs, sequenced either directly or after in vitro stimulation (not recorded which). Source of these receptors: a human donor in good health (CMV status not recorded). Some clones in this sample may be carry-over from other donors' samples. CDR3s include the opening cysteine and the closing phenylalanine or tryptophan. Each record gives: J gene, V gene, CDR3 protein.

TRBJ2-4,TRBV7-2,CASSPPPTNIQYF
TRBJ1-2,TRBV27,CASSSTLVANYGYTF
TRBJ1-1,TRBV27,CASESNTEAFF
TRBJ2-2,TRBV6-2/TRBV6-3,CASRWASVDGELFF
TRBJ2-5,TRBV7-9,CASKTAGQETQYF
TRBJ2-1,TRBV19,CASSMRSDFEQFF
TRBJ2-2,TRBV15,CATGDGSNTGELFF
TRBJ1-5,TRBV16,CASSPQLNQPQHF
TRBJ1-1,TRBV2,CASSFGQTEAFF
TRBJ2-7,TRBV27,CASSFYLGQKFYEQYF
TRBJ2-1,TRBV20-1,CSAPGRGYNEQFF
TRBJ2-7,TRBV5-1,CASSLQESSYEQYF
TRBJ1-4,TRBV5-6,CASSLGGGAGEKLFF
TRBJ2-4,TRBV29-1,CSAWTDKNIQYF
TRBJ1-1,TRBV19,CASSMTGLGTEAFF
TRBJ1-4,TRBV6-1,CASGIPNEKLFF
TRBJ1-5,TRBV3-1,CASGPGQWHQPQHF
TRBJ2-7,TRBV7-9,CASSLLSTLSEDEQYF
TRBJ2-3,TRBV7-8,CASSPRRAGSTDTQYF
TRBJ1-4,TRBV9,CASSVVTDTANEKLFF
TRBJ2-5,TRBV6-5,CASSYTERETQYF
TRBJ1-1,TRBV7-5,CISVPEAPPIQGVRNTEAFF
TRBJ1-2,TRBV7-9,CASSLGTTAHGYTF
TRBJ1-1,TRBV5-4,CASSSGNPNTEAFF
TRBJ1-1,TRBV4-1,CASSQMGNTEAFF
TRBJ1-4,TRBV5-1,CASSPRGDGGEKLFF
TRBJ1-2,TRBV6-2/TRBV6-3,CASTVQGTGLYGYTF
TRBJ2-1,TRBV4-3,CASSQETGHSYNEQFF
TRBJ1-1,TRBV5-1,CASSPHGVTEAFF
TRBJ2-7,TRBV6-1,CASSEGVGVVFTVFTYEQYF
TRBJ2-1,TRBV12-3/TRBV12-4,CASRSSSEQFF
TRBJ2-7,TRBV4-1,CASSLAEEYEQYF
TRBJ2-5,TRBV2,CASSELAGVKTQYF
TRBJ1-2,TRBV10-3,CAISGRDRTPYGYTF
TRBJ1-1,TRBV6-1,CASGLTGSVAFF
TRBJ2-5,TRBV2,CARLADQETQYF
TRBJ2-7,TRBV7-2,CASSQTSGSLGSFHEQYF
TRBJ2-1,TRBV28,CVSGGGYNEQFF
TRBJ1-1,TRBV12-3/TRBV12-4,CASCPTRNTEAFF
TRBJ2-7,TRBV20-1,CSATSESGRDEQYF
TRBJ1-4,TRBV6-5,CASSKRDREEKLFF
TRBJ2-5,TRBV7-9,CASSLETDQETQYF
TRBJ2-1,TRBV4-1,CASSQHPGPNLDEQFF
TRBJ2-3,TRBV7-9,CASSLGVDTQYF
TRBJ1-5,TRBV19,CASSSFGRPQHF
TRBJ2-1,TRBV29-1,CSVDFGYNEQFF
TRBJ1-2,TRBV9,CASSSRHGYTF
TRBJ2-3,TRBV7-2,CASSLYWRGGTDTQYF
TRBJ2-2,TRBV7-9,CASSLAWGLITGELFF
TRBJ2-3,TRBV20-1,CSARDERAGRDTQYF
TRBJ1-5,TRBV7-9,CASSEGGQPQHF
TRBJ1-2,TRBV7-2,CASSPRTGGYTF